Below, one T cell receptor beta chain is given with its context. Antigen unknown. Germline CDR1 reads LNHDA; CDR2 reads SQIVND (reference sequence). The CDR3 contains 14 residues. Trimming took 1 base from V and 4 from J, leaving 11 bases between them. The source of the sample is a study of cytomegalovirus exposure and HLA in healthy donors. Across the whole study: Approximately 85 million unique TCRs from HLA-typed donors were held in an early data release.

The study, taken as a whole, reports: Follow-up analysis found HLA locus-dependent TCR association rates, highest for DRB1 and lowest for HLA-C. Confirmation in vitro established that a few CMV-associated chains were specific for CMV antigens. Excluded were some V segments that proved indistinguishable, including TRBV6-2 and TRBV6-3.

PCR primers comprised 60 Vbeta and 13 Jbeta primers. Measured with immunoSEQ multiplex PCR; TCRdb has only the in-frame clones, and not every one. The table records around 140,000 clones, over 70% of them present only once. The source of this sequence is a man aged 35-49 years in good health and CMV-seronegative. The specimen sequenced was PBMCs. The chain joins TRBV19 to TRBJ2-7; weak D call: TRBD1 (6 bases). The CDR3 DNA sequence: TGTGCCAGTAGTATAGGGGGGACACAATACGAGCAGTACTTC. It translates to CASSIGGTQYEQYF.